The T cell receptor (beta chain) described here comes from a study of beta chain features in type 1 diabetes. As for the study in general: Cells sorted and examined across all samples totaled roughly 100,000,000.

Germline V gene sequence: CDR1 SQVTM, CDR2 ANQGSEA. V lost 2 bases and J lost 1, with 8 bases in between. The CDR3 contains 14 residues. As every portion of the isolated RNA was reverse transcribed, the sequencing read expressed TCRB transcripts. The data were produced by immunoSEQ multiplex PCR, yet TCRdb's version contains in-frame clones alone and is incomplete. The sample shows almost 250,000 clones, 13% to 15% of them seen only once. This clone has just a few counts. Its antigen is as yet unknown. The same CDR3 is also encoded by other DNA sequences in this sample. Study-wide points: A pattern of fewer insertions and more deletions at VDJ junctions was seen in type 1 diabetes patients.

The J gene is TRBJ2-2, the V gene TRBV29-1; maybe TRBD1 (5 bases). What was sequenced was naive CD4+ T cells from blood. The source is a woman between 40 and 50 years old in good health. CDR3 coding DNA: TGCAGCGTTGAAAGGCAGGGGAACACCGGGGAGCTGTTTTTT. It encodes CSVERQGNTGELFF.